The source of this T cell receptor (beta chain) is a study of beta chain features in type 1 diabetes. The overall study: Healthy donors, compared against patients, showed similar age, gender and cell yields.

From germline, CDR1 is SGDLS and CDR2 YYNGEE. This CDR3 contains 15 residues. The V and J ends lost 3 bases and 0 bases, in that order; junction bases with no gene match: 4. In all sorted populations, purity surpassed 98%. Study findings and constraints: Sampled from patients, naive, central memory and Treg TCRB repertoires appeared more similar than those sampled from healthy donors. Moderate yet significant TCRB CDR3 shortening was seen in Type 1 diabetes patients in all four CD4+ subsets. It was not settled here whether HLA type affects TCRB rearrangement.

Expressed TCRB transcripts were sequenced because the isolated RNA had all been reverse transcribed beforehand. Assay: immunoSEQ multiplex PCR; the TCRdb copy retains only in-frame clones and omits some. The top ten clones hold around 0.5% of a sample with 150,000 or so clones, 6.5% to 8.5% of them seen once. Comment on this clone: Antigen specificity is unknown.

This chain joins TRBV9 and TRBJ2-5; 8 positions match TRBD1. Sample: central memory CD4+ T cells from blood. This TCR was recovered from a woman between 18 and 29 years old with type 1 diabetes. This CDR3 reads CASSDGQGHQETQYF. The CDR3, as DNA: TGTGCCAGCAGCGACGGACAGGGACACCAAGAGACCCAGTACTTC.